A single sample is the source of the 7 T cell receptor beta chains below, sequenced in a study of cytomegalovirus exposure and HLA in healthy donors. The PCR made use of 60 Vbeta and 13 Jbeta primers. Sequenced by immunoSEQ multiplex PCR; TCRdb stores in-frame clones only, minus some. This table holds 85,000 to 120,000 clones, over 70% found once. The sequenced sample consisted of PBMCs. The origin of the receptors is a female donor in good health and CMV-seronegative.

V and J are TRBV15 and TRBJ2-1, with 9 bases aligning to TRBD1. J was trimmed by 6 bases and V by 3 bases; bases with no gene match: 6. This CDR3 spans 15 amino acids. Germline assignment: CDR1 LNHNV and CDR2 YYDKDF (reference sequence). The CDR3, as DNA: TGTGCCACCAGCAGTACCGGGACAGGGACCAATGAGCAGTTCTTC. Translation gives CATSSTGTGTNEQFF.

For this clone: The same CDR3 is also encoded by other DNA sequences in this sample. This chain uses TRBV29-1 with TRBJ2-1, with 8 bases that match TRBD1. Germline V gene sequence: CDR1 SQVTM, CDR2 ANQGSEA. Unmatched junction bases numbered 1, after V lost 4 bases and J lost 5 bases. The CDR3 loop spans 12 amino acids. CDR3: CSVGDRNNEQFF. CDR3 in DNA: TGCAGCGTTGGGGACAGGAACAATGAGCAGTTCTTC.

The chain carries TRBV19 and TRBJ2-2, with 9 bases fitting TRBD2. Germline V gene sequence: CDR1 LNHDA, CDR2 SQIVND (reference sequence). This CDR3 region has 16 residues. Losses at the gene ends were 9 bases for V and 3 bases for J; bases not matched to a gene: 11. The CDR3 loop is CASQLSSGIDTGELFF. The DNA of the CDR3 is TGTGCCAGCCAACTTTCTAGCGGGATTGACACCGGGGAGCTGTTTTTT.

The chain carries TRBV6-4 and TRBJ2-1; no clear D. Trimming left V 5 bases short and J 3 bases short, with 17 bases between. Germline V gene sequence: CDR1 MRHNA, CDR2 SNTAGT. This CDR3 has 16 residues. The CDR3 loop reads CASSRSSGTNYNEQFF. CDR3 DNA: TGTGCCAGCAGTCGAAGCTCAGGAACGAACTACAATGAGCAGTTCTTC.

This clone occurred a few times. This rearrangement joins TRBV28 to TRBJ2-5; weak D call: TRBD1 (5 bases). The CDR3 runs to 15 residues. The germline V and J ends were trimmed by 4 bases and 2 bases, with 14 bases remaining between them. Germline lookup yields CDR1 MDHEN and CDR2 SYDVKM. CDR3 in amino acids: CASSSRRRVQETQYF. CDR3 DNA: TGTGCCAGCAGTTCCCGGCGCAGGGTTCAAGAGACCCAGTACTTC.

The chain uses TRBV19 and TRBJ2-7; 8 bases align to TRBD2. The CDR3 runs 12 residues. Germline V lookup: CDR1 LNHDA, CDR2 SQIVND (reference sequence). V was clipped by 3 bases and J by 9 bases; unmatched bases: 4. The CDR3: CASSIAGGRQYF. The CDR3 DNA reads TGTGCCAGTAGTATCGCGGGGGGTAGGCAGTACTTC.

This chain links TRBV28 with TRBJ1-1; a possible D gene is TRBD1 (5 bases). V lost 2 bases and J 2 bases, leaving 6 bases between the germline ends. This CDR3 spans 13 amino acids. Germline loops: CDR1 MDHEN, CDR2 SYDVKM. The CDR3 reads CASSLRGNTEAFF. Written as DNA, the CDR3 is TGTGCCAGCAGTTTAAGGGGCAACACTGAAGCTTTCTTT.